This entry is about one T cell receptor (beta chain). The target antigen is unknown. No patient had autoimmune disease or received systemic immunosuppression. Trimming cost V 4 bases and J 0 bases, with 14 bases left between them. The germline V gene has CDR1 SGHRS and CDR2 YFSETQ. The CDR3 extends over 17 amino acids. This entry belongs to a study of OX40 agonist ivuxolimab in advanced cancers. Broader study findings: Relative to CD4+ cells, CD8+ T cells on average had more expanded clones. Dosing at 0.1 to 3.0 mg/kg was accompanied by clonal expansion of CD4+ and CD8+ blood T cells by week 6.

Sequenced by immunoSEQ multiplex PCR; TCRdb stores in-frame clones only, minus some. Of about 64,000 clones in the sample, roughly 80% were seen once. The sequencing here drew on CD4+ or CD8+ T cells sorted from blood, taken in a trial of the OX40 agonist ivuxolimab. The TCR was taken from an adult with an advanced solid tumor such as melanoma, head and neck, liver or kidney cancer. The gene calls are TRBV5-1 and TRBJ1-6; D ambiguous. This CDR3 is CASSTAGPSSYNSPLHF. The CDR3 DNA reads as TGCGCCAGCAGCACCGCGGGCCCGAGCTCCTATAATTCACCCCTCCACTTT.